This entry is about one T cell receptor (beta chain). The CDR3 consists of 16 residues. Germline values: CDR1 SGHTA, CDR2 FQGTGA. The J segment lost 0 bases and the V segment lost 5 bases, leaving 2 bases of the junction unmatched. This sample is drawn from a study of cytomegalovirus exposure and HLA in healthy donors. PCR amplification relied on 60 Vbeta primers (plus 13 Jbeta primers). The protocol was immunoSEQ multiplex PCR, while the TCRdb copy is restricted to in-frame clones and leaves out a portion. The sample gives about 200,000 clones, around nine tenths of which show up once; around 0.3% is in the top ten.

The rearrangement uses TRBV7-3 and TRBJ2-3; 13 positions match TRBD2. Material for sequencing was PBMCs. This receptor was identified in a woman aged 25 to 45 in good health and CMV-seronegative. The CDR3 region has the DNA TGTGCCAGCAGCCTGGGACTAGCGGGGAGCACAGATACGCAGTATTTT. It specifies CASSLGLAGSTDTQYF.